This TCR beta chain was identified during a study of long-term antiretroviral therapy in people with HIV. Sequencing relied on immunoSEQ assay v3.0, run at survey level. Method: immunoSEQ multiplex PCR; TCRdb's copy keeps in-frame clones and lacks some. The sample holds under 45,000 clones, approximately 85% seen once. CDR1 is KGHSH, CDR2 LQKENI, per germline. The V gene lost 5 bases and the J gene lost 4 bases, with 17 bases spanning the gap. CDR3 length: 16 amino acids. This sequence joins TRBV18 and TRBJ2-2, with D unclear. The source of this sequence is a woman aged 30 to 39 with HIV. The starting material was unsorted PBMCs, obtained just under 2.9 years before starting antiretroviral therapy. The chain's CDR3 is CASSRPLSRSTGELFF. CDR3 nucleotides: TGTGCCAGCTCAAGGCCATTGAGCAGGTCCACCGGGGAGCTGTTTTTT.